One and the same sample provided the 16 T cell receptor beta chains below, sequenced in a study of neurological immune-mediated disorders. TCRdb recomputed calls from the 5' RACE reads with MiXCR, one row per CDR3 protein. The sample records over 90,000 distinct CDR3 sequences, 11% being singletons. Time point indicated: longitudinal time-point 3. Sequencing was done on a sample of PBMCs. These receptors came from a female donor with HTLV-1-associated myelopathy (HAM/TSP).

There are many counts of this clonotype. V is TRBV20-1 and J is TRBJ2-4, with a tentative D call TRBD2 (5 bases). The ends were cut back, 4 bases at V and 2 bases at J, with 9 bases in the middle. This CDR3 comprises 13 residues. In germline, CDR1 is DFQATT, CDR2 SNEGSKA (reference sequence). The CDR3 nucleotides read TGCAGTGCTACCCGGGGAACCAAAAACATTCAGTACTTC. Translating gives CSATRGTKNIQYF.

This clonotype was counted many times. The J gene is TRBJ1-6, the V gene TRBV5-1, with TRBD1 matching over 12 bases. Trimming took 6 bases from V and 9 from J; bases not matched to a gene: 10. Germline-derived CDR1 and CDR2 are SGHRS and YFSETQ. The CDR3 is 16 amino acids. This CDR3 is CASTSEGQGASSPLHF. CDR3 sequence (DNA): TGCGCCAGCACCTCTGAGGGACAGGGGGCGAGTTCACCCCTCCACTTT.

This clonotype was counted at least ten times. This chain links TRBV11-2 with TRBJ2-2, with 10 positions matching TRBD2. CDR1 and CDR2 (germline): SGHAT, FQNNGV. V trimming: 5 bases; J trimming: 0 bases; junction bases outside the gene matches: 12. The CDR3 has 19 residues. The CDR3 DNA reads TGTGCCAGCAGCATCTCGGTAGCGGGGGGATACGCGAACACCGGGGAGCTGTTTTTT. Amino acid sequence: CASSISVAGGYANTGELFF.

This clonotype has at least ten counts. CDR3 in amino acids: CASSFGLTSGGEEQYF. For the CDR3, the DNA is TGCGCCAGCAGCTTCGGATTAACTAGCGGGGGTGAGGAGCAGTACTTC. The rearrangement links TRBV5-1 to TRBJ2-7; 11 positions agree with TRBD2. Germline trimming cut 2 bases from V and 7 bases from J; bases unmatched to any gene: 11. Germline values: CDR1 SGHRS, CDR2 YFSETQ. The CDR3 has 16 residues.

A word on this clonotype: The conserved closing phenylalanine or tryptophan is absent in this CDR3, likely reflecting a read error. The gene calls are TRBV19 and TRBJ1-2; unclear D gene. Germline CDR1 reads LNHDA; CDR2 reads SQIVND (reference sequence). Trimming took 6 bases from V and 5 from J, leaving 16 bases between them. The length of the CDR3 is 14 residues. The CDR3: CASRSPVGSYGYTL. The CDR3 coding sequence is TGTGCCAGTAGATCCCCCGTCGGTTCTTATGGCTACACCTTA.

This clonotype was seen at least ten times. The chain's CDR3 is CASSSGDGRDPADQPQHF. Written as DNA, the CDR3 is TGTGCCAGCAGCTCCGGGGACGGCCGTGATCCAGCCGATCAGCCCCAGCATTTT. V and J are TRBV11-2 and TRBJ1-5; maybe TRBD1 (5 bases). The germline V gene encodes CDR1 SGHAT and CDR2 FQNNGV. V was shortened by 4 bases and J by 5 bases, with 24 bases between the two germline ends. This CDR3 is 18 amino acids long.

This clonotype was recorded many times. This chain connects TRBV7-9 to TRBJ2-6; D gene ambiguous. Germline assignment: CDR1 SEHNR and CDR2 FQNEAQ (reference sequence). V lost 5 bases, J lost 6 bases, and 5 bases lay in between. This CDR3 contains 12 residues. The CDR3 here is CASSPEANVLTF. In nucleotides, the CDR3 is TGTGCCAGCAGCCCGGAGGCCAACGTCCTGACTTTC.

In this sample, this clonotype turned up many times. The chain combines TRBV2 with TRBJ1-3, with a tentative D call TRBD1 (6 bases). The CDR3 extends over 15 amino acids. Germline lookup yields CDR1 SNHLY and CDR2 FYNNEI. V lost 6 bases to trimming and J lost 8 bases, with 20 bases between them. The CDR3 coding sequence is TGTGCCAGCAGCGGACGGCGAGGGGGACCGGACACCATATATTTT. Its protein product is CASSGRRGGPDTIYF. The whole variable domain, remainder taken from reference TRBV2 and TRBJ1-3, is EPEVTQTPSHQVTQMGQEVILRCVPISNHLYFYWYRQILGQKVEFLVSFYNNEISEKSEIFDDQFSVERPDGSNFTLKIRSTKLEDSAMYFCASSGRRGGPDTIYFGEGSWLTVV.

The V and J genes are TRBV7-9 and TRBJ2-3; D tentatively reads TRBD1 or TRBD2 (6 bases each). The CDR3 spans 23 residues. CDR1 and CDR2 (germline): SEHNR, FQNEAQ (reference sequence). The V end was cut by 5 bases, the J end by 4 bases, with 40 bases between. The CDR3 spells CASSLNRRASVGAFLKLADTQYF. The CDR3 region has the DNA TGTGCCAGCAGCCTAAATCGGCGTGCTAGCGTGGGGGCCTTCTTGAAGCTTGCAGATACGCAGTATTTT.

The table lists this clonotype with many counts. This sequence joins TRBV5-1 and TRBJ2-2; 10 nucleotides match TRBD1. The trim removed 4 bases at V and 0 bases at J, leaving 3 bases unmatched. The CDR3 length is 16 residues. Germline V lookup: CDR1 SGHRS, CDR2 YFSETQ. In DNA, the CDR3 is TGCGCCAGCAGCCGGGACAGGGGCACGAACACCGGGGAGCTGTTTTTT. It translates to CASSRDRGTNTGELFF.

The chain is built from TRBV28 and TRBJ1-3; D is unresolved. V dropped 3 bases and J dropped 0 bases, with 12 bases sitting between them. This CDR3 has 16 amino acids. Germline-derived CDR1 and CDR2 are MDHEN and SYDVKM. CDR3 sequence: CASSFAGTHSGNTIYF. CDR3 DNA sequence: TGTGCCAGCAGTTTTGCGGGTACCCACTCTGGAAACACCATATATTTT. Filled out from reference TRBV28 and TRBJ1-3, the complete variable domain reads DVKVTQSSRYLVKRTGEKVFLECVQDMDHENMFWYRQDPGLGLRLIYFSYDVKMKEKGDIPEGYSVSREKKERFSLILESASTNQTSMYLCASSFAGTHSGNTIYFGEGSWLTVV.

This chain links TRBV20-1 with TRBJ2-1, with 7 bases lining up with TRBD1. After removal of 7 bases from V and 4 bases from J, the junction contained 16 bases not matched to a gene. This CDR3 is 16 amino acids long. Germline lookup yields CDR1 DFQATT and CDR2 SNEGSKA (reference sequence). CDR3 residues: CSDSRTGAVSYNEQFF. The CDR3 DNA follows: TGCAGTGATTCCCGTACAGGGGCGGTATCATACAATGAGCAGTTCTTC.

This clonotype was picked up many times. The CDR3 bases are TGTGCCTGGAGAAAAGGGGCACTCTCTCTCTACGAGCAGTACTTC. Its protein is CAWRKGALSLYEQYF. The J gene is TRBJ2-7, the V gene TRBV30; D possibly corresponds to TRBD1 (5 bases). The germline gives CDR1 GTSNPN, CDR2 SVGIG (reference sequence). The CDR3 is made up of 15 amino acids. The germline V and J ends were trimmed by 3 bases and 3 bases, with 18 bases remaining between them.

The sample holds many counts of this clonotype. The chain uses TRBV10-3 and TRBJ1-2, with 9 bases fitting TRBD1. The V segment lost 5 bases and the J segment 3 bases; nucleotides outside the gene matches: 16. Germline V lookup: CDR1 ENHRY, CDR2 SYGVKD. The CDR3 is 18 residues long. The CDR3 nucleotides read TGTGCCATCAGTACCCAACCCGCCGGGACAGGGATTGACTATGGCTACACCTTC. It encodes CAISTQPAGTGIDYGYTF.

This clonotype was counted ten times or more. The chain recombines TRBV29-1 with TRBJ2-2; D call uncertain. Germline assignment: CDR1 SQVTM and CDR2 ANQGSEA. The CDR3 has 12 amino acids. Trimming pared 4 bases from V and 4 bases from J, leaving 7 bases between. The CDR3 sequence is CSVGLGTGELFF. For the CDR3, the DNA is TGCAGCGTTGGGCTCGGCACCGGGGAGCTGTTTTTT.

This clonotype was seen many times. This chain joins TRBV24-1 and TRBJ2-3; 9 bases fit TRBD1. The CDR3 sequence is 15 residues long. V lost 4 bases and J lost 5; bases outside the gene matches: 6. The germline V gene encodes CDR1 KGHDR and CDR2 SFDVKD. The CDR3 DNA sequence: TGTGCCACCAGTGAACCGGGACAGGGAATAGATACGCAGTATTTT. Its protein product is CATSEPGQGIDTQYF.